The 4 T cell receptor beta chains in this list originate from one sample, sequenced in a study of identical twins. TCRdb independently ran MiXCR on the 5' RACE reads; one entry per CDR3 protein. The sample has under 400,000 distinct CDR3 sequences, approximately 10% seen once. Sequencing used naive T cells sorted from blood. The origin of the receptors is a woman aged 45-65 years in good health.

V gene TRBV5-1 combines with J gene TRBJ2-1; TRBD2 agrees at 8 bases. V dropped 0 bases and J dropped 4; count of bases not matched to a gene: 3. The CDR3 totals 15 residues. Germline values: CDR1 SGHRS, CDR2 YFSETQ. CDR3 nucleotides: TGCGCCAGCAGCTTGGTAGCGGGGACATACAATGAGCAGTTCTTC. Translated: CASSLVAGTYNEQFF.

This clonotype was seen a handful of times. V and J are TRBV29-1 and TRBJ1-2; tentative D call: TRBD1 (6 bases). From germline, CDR1 is SQVTM and CDR2 ANQGSEA. Trimming shortened V by 3 bases and J by 4 bases, and 12 bases separated the two germline ends. This CDR3 has 13 residues. CDR3 bases: TGCAGCGTTGAGCGAGGGGGAATCTATGGCTACACCTTC. Its translation is CSVERGGIYGYTF.

The gene calls are TRBV7-6 and TRBJ2-7, with 10 positions matching TRBD2. Germline values: CDR1 SGHVS, CDR2 FNYEAQ. The junction had 4 bases not matched to a gene; V was cut back by 2 bases and J by 6 bases. The CDR3 extends over 14 amino acids. CDR3 region: CASSLSGRAGEQYV. CDR3 bases: TGTGCCAGCAGCTTAAGCGGGAGGGCGGGCGAGCAGTACGTC.

V and J are TRBV14 and TRBJ2-1; 7 bases are shared with TRBD2. Germline assignment: CDR1 SGHDN and CDR2 FVKESK. CDR3 length: 16 amino acids. Germline trimming cut 4 bases from V and 2 bases from J; bases unmatched to any gene: 8. The CDR3 here is CASSRSDGGTYNEQFF. CDR3 bases: TGTGCCAGCAGCCGAAGTGACGGGGGGACCTACAATGAGCAGTTCTTC.